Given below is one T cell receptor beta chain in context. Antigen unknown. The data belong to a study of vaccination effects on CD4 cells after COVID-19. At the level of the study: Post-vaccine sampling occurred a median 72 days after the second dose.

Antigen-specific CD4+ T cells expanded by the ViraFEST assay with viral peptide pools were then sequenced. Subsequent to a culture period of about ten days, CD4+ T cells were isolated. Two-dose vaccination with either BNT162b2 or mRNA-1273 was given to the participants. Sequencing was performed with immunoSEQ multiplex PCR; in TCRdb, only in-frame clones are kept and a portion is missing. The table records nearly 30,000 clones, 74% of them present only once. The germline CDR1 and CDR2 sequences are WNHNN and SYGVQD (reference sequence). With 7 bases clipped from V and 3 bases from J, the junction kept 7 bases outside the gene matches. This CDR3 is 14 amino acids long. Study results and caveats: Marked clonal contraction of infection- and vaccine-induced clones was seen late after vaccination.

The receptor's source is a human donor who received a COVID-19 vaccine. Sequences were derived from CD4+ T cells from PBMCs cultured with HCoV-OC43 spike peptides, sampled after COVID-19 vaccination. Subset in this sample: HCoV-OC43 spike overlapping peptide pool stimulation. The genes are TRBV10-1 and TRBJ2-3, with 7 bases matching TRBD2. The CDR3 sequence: CASNRTSLTDTQYF. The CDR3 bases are TGCGCCAGCAACCGGACTAGTTTAACAGATACGCAGTATTTT.